A selection of T cell receptor beta chains follows, all from one sample in a study of blood T cell repertoires in COVID-19. Clones were read by immunoSEQ multiplex PCR, and TCRdb kept only the in-frame ones, dropping some. The sample lists about 52,000 clones, approximately 83% occurring once. Sample: peripheral blood. These receptors came from a man between 65 and 79 years old with active COVID-19. Both conserved end residues are part of each CDR3. A D gene is named only where the DNA matches it firmly. Clone size is not always given. Where it is, it says once, few, many or a class for expanded clones.

>TRBD2|TRBJ2-3|TRBV2|-
CASSLSGGVPDTQYF
TGTGCCAGCAGTCTTAGCGGGGGGGTACCAGATACGCAGTATTTT
>TRBD2|TRBJ2-5|TRBV7-2|-
CASSLSLAGGRETQYF
TGTGCCAGCAGCTTATCTCTAGCGGGGGGCCGAGAGACCCAGTACTTC
>TRBD1|TRBJ1-5|TRBV24-1|medium-sized
CATQGAGFNQPQHF
TGTGCCACCCAGGGGGCGGGCTTTAATCAGCCCCAGCATTTT
>TRBD1|TRBJ1-2|TRBV5-1|-
CASSLDGRGRDYGYTF
TGCGCCAGCAGCTTGGACGGAAGGGGGCGCGACTATGGCTACACCTTC
>TRBD1|TRBJ1-2|TRBV30|few
CAWSVRGRGLGGYTF
TGTGCCTGGAGTGTACGCGGAAGGGGGCTGGGTGGCTACACCTTC
>-|TRBJ2-7|TRBV5-4|-
CASSLGHSSYEQYF
TGTGCCAGCAGCTTGGGGCATTCCTCCTACGAGCAGTACTTC
>-|TRBJ2-1|TRBV30|-
CAWDTPGDNEQFF
TGTGCCTGGGACACCCCGGGGGACAATGAGCAGTTCTTC
>TRBD2|TRBJ2-5|TRBV6-2/TRBV6-3|-
CASSLIGAGGQETQYF
TGTGCCAGCAGCCTCATAGGAGCGGGGGGGCAAGAGACCCAGTACTTC
>-|TRBJ1-2|TRBV6-5|-
CASNRRGDYGYTF
TGTGCCAGCAACCGACGGGGGGACTATGGCTACACCTTC
>TRBD1|TRBJ2-5|TRBV6-5|-
CASSYSTGSQETQYF
TGTGCCAGCAGTTACTCGACAGGGTCCCAAGAGACCCAGTACTTC
>-|TRBJ2-7|TRBV10-3|-
CAISGPQGIYEQYF
TGTGCCATCAGTGGGCCCCAGGGAATCTACGAGCAGTACTTC
>-|TRBJ1-2|TRBV18|-
CASSSSLGQVIYGYTF
TGTGCCAGCTCATCTTCTTTGGGACAAGTTATCTATGGCTACACCTTC
>-|TRBJ1-1|TRBV27|-
CASSYSLITEAFF
TGTGCCAGCAGCTACAGCTTAATCACTGAAGCTTTCTTT
>TRBD1|TRBJ2-7|TRBV5-1|-
CASSSMGQGSSYEQYF
TGCGCCAGCAGCTCCATGGGACAGGGGAGCTCCTACGAGCAGTACTTC
>-|TRBJ2-1|TRBV28|-
CASSRHPSSYNEQFF
TGTGCCAGCAGCCGACACCCGAGCTCCTACAATGAGCAGTTCTTC
>TRBD1|TRBJ2-1|TRBV6-5|-
CATRTGGSYNEQFF
TGTGCCACAAGGACAGGGGGTTCCTACAATGAGCAGTTCTTC
>TRBD1|TRBJ2-3|TRBV5-4|few
CASSLNKGAGGTDTQYF
TGTGCCAGCAGCTTGAATAAGGGGGCTGGTGGCACAGATACGCAGTATTTT
>TRBD1|TRBJ1-3|TRBV2|few
CASSGTGGNTIYF
TGTGCCAGCAGCGGGACAGGGGGAAACACCATATATTTT